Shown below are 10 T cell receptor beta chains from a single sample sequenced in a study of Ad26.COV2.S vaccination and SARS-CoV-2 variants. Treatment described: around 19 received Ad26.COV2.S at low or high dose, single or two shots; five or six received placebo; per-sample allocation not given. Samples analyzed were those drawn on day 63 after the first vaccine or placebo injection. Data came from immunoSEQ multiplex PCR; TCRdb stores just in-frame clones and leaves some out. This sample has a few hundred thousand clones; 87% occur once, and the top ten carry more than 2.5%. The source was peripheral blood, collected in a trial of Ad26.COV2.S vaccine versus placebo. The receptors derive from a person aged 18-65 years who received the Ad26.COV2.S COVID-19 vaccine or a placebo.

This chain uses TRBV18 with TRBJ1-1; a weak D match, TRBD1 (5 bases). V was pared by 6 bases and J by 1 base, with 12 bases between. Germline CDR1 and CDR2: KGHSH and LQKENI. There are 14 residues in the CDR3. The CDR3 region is CASSLSGENTEAFF. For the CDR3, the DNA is TGTGCCAGCTCGTTATCGGGGGAGAACACTGAAGCTTTCTTT. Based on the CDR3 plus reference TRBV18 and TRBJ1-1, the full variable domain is NAGVMQNPRHLVRRRGQEARLRCSPMKGHSHVYWYRQLPEEGLKFMVYLQKENIIDESGMPKERFSAEFPKEGPSILRIQQVVRGDSAAYFCASSLSGENTEAFFGQGTRLTVV.

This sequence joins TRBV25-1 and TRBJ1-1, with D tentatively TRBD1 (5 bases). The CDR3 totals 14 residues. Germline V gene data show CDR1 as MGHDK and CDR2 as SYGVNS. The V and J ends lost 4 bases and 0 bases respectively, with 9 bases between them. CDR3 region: CASSGGTVNTEAFF. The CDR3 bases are TGTGCCAGCAGTGGGGGGACCGTGAACACTGAAGCTTTCTTT.

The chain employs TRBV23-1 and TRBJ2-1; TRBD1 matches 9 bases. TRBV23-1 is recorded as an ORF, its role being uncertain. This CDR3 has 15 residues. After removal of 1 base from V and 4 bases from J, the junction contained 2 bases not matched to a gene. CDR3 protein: CASSQYGTGYNEQFF. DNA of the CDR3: TGCGCCAGCAGTCAATATGGGACAGGGTACAATGAGCAGTTCTTC.

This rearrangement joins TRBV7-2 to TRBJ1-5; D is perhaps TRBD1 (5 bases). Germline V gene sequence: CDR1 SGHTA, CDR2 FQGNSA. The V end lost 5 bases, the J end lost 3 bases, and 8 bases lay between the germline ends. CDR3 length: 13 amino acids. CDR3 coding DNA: TGTGCCAGCAGCCCGGACACCAATCAGCCCCAGCATTTT. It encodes CASSPDTNQPQHF.

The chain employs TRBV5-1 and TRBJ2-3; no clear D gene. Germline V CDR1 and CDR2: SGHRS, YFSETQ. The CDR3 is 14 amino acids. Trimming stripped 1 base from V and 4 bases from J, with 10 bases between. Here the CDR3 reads CASSLIENSDTQYF. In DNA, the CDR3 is TGCGCCAGCAGCTTGATAGAGAATTCAGATACGCAGTATTTT.

In nucleotides, the CDR3 is TGTGCCAGCAGTTACGGCGGAGCCTCTGGAAACACCATATATTTT. This sequence encodes CASSYGGASGNTIYF. The V call is TRBV6-5, the J call TRBJ1-3; the D is unclear. The CDR3 runs 15 residues. The ends were cut back, 2 bases at V and 0 bases at J, with 8 bases in the middle. Germline lookup yields CDR1 MNHEY and CDR2 SVGAGI.

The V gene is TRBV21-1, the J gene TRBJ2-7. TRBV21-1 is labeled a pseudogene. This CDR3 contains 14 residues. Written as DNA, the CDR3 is TGTGCCAGCAGCAGTAACAGCGAATCCTACGAGCAGTACTTC. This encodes CASSSNSESYEQYF.

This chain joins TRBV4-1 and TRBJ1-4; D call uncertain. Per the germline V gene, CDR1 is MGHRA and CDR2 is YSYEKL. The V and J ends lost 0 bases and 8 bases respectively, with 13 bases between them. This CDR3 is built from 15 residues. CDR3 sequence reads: CASSQDSGVLEKLFF. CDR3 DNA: TGCGCCAGCAGCCAAGATTCCGGGGTCCTAGAAAAACTGTTTTTT.

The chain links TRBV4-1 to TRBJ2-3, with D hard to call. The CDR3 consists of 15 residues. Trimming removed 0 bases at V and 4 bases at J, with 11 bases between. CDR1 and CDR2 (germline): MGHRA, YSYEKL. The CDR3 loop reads CASSQEWSLADTQYF. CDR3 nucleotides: TGCGCCAGCAGCCAAGAATGGAGTCTCGCAGATACGCAGTATTTT.

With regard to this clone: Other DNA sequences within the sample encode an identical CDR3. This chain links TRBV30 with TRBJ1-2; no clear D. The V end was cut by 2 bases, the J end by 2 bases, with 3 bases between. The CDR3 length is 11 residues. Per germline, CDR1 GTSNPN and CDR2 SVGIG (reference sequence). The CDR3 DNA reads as TGTGCCTGGAGTACAAACTATGGCTACACCTTC. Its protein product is CAWSTNYGYTF.